The clone carrying this T cell receptor (beta chain) has a handful of counts. The antigen is unknown. These data come from a study of human T cells and chemical hapten exposure. Study-wide context: TCR yield per sample varied, mainly due to pooled library volumes.

The CDR3 is made up of 15 amino acids. CDR1 and CDR2 (germline): SGHTA, FQGNSA. J was trimmed by 7 bases and V by 5 bases; bases with no gene match: 11. Attachment of unique molecular identifiers to individual cDNA molecules was performed in the library. In the authors' workflow: Across samples, TCR counts had a median of roughly 96,000 and ranged from roughly 20,000 to 690,600. TCRdb fed the RACE reads into MiXCR, producing one record per CDR3 protein. The V and J calls reflect TCRdb's pipeline rather than the authors' work. The sample holds about 80,000 distinct CDR3 sequences, approximately 8.6% seen once. Overall study findings and caveats: No change in TCRs above 1 in 1000 frequency was produced by DPC sensitization.

As to time point: healthy volunteer bleed at 6 weeks. The authors extracted total RNA from unfractionated whole blood. The chain couples TRBV7-2 to TRBJ1-5, with TRBD1 matching 7 bases. The material sequenced was whole blood. The TCR comes from a female donor in good health. Some clones in this sample may be carry-over from other donors' samples. The CDR3 DNA reads TGTGCCAGCAGCCCTGGGTACAGGGGAATCCAGCCCCAGCATTTT. Translating it yields CASSPGYRGIQPQHF.